The present T cell receptor (beta chain) was sequenced within a study of shared clonotypes between healthy human individuals. CDR3 size: 13 residues. Germline CDR1 reads SQVTM; CDR2 reads ANQGSEA. Trimming at V came to 6 bases and at J to 2 bases, leaving 7 bases not matched to a gene. As defined, naive CD8 cells were CD45RO-negative and positively selected for CCR7, with terminally differentiated effector memory CD45RA+ cells excluded. Profiling relied on immunoSEQ multiplex PCR, and the TCRdb table lists in-frame clones only, not all of them. The data show approximately 2,000,000 clones, 85% to 95% seen once.

The sequenced material came from naive CD8+ T cells from PBMCs. The chain combines TRBV29-1 with TRBJ2-7, with 7 bases aligning to TRBD2. This sequence originates from a man aged 18-30 years in good health. Some clones in this sample may be carry-over from other donors' samples. The CDR3: CSVQGRGAYEQYF. The CDR3 bases are TGCAGCGTGCAGGGTCGGGGGGCCTACGAGCAGTACTTC.